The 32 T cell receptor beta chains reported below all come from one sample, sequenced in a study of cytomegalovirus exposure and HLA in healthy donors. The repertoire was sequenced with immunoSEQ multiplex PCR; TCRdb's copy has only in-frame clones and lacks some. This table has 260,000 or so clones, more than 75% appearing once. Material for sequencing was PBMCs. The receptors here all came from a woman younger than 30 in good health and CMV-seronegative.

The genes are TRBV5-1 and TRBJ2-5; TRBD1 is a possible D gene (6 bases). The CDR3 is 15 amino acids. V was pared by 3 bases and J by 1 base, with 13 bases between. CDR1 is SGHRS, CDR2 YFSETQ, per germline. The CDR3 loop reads CASSYNREPQETQYF. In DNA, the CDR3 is TGCGCCAGCAGCTACAACAGGGAACCCCAAGAGACCCAGTACTTC.

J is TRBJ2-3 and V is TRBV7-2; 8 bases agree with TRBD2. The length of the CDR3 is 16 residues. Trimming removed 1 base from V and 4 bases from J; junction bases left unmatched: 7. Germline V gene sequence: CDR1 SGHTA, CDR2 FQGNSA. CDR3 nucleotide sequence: TGTGCCAGCAGCTTAGGTTCGGGGGGGACCCCAGATACGCAGTATTTT. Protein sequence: CASSLGSGGTPDTQYF.

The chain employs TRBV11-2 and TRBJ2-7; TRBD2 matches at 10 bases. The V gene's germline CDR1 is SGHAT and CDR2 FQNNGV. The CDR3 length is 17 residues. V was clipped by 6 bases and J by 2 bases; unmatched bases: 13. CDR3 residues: CASRSLLAGAKTYEQYF. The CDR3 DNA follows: TGTGCCAGCAGGTCTCTCCTAGCGGGAGCGAAAACCTACGAGCAGTACTTC.

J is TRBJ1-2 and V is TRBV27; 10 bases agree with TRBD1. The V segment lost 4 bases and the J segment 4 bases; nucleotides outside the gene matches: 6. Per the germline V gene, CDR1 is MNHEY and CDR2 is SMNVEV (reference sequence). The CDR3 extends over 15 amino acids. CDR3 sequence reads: CASSWTGGLGYGYTF. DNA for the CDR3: TGTGCCAGCAGTTGGACAGGGGGTCTCGGCTATGGCTACACCTTC.

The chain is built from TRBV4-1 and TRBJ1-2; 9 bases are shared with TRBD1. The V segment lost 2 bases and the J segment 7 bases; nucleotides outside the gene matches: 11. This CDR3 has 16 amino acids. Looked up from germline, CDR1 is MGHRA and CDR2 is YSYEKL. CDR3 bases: TGCGCCAGCAGCCAAACACGGGACAGGGATCGTCGTGGCTACACCTTC. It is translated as CASSQTRDRDRRGYTF.

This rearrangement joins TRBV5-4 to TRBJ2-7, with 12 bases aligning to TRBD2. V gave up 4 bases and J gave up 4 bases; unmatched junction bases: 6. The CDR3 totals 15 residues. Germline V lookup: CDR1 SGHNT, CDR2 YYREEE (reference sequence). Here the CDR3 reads CASSPVTSGSYEQYF. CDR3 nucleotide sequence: TGTGCCAGCAGCCCGGTGACTAGCGGGAGTTACGAGCAGTACTTC.

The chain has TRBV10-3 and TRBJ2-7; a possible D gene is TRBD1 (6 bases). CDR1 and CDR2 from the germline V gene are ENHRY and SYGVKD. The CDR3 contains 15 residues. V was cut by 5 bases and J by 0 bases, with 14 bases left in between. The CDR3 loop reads CAISNREPSSYEQYF. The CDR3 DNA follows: TGTGCCATCAGTAACAGGGAGCCTAGCTCCTACGAGCAGTACTTC.

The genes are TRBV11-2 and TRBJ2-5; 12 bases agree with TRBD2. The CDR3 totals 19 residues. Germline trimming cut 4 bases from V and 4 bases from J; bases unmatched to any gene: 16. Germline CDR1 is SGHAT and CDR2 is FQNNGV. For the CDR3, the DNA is TGTGCCAGCAGCTACATACTCGGACTAGCGGGATTCTCTTCAGAGACCCAGTACTTC. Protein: CASSYILGLAGFSSETQYF.

CDR3 nucleotides: TGTGCCAGCAGTGTTGGGACTAGCGGCCGAGATACGCAGTATTTT. Its protein product is CASSVGTSGRDTQYF. This chain uses TRBV28 with TRBJ2-3; 11 bases line up with TRBD2. Germline V gene data show CDR1 as MDHEN and CDR2 as SYDVKM. With 5 bases clipped from V and 5 bases from J, the junction kept 6 bases outside the gene matches. The CDR3 length is 15 residues.

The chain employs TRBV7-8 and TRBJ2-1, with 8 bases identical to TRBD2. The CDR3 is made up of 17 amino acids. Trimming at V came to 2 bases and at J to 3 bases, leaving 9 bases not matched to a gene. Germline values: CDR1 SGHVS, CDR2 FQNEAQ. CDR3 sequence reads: CASSLITRAGGYNEQFF. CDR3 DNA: TGTGCCAGCAGCTTAATAACTAGGGCGGGAGGCTACAATGAGCAGTTCTTC.

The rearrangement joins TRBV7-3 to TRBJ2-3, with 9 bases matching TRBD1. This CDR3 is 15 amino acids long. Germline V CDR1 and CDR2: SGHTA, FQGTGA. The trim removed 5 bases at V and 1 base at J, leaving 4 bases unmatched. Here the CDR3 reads CASSQQGAGTDTQYF. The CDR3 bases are TGTGCCAGCAGCCAACAGGGGGCTGGCACAGATACGCAGTATTTT.

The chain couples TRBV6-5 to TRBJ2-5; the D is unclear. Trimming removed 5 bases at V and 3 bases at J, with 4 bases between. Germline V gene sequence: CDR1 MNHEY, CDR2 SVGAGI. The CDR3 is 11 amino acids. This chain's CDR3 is CASSEEETQYF. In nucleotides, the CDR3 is TGTGCCAGCAGTGAGGAAGAGACCCAGTACTTC.

The CDR3 DNA reads TGTGCCAGCAGTACCACAGGGGGGGGAGGCTACACCTTC. Its translation: CASSTTGGGGYTF. The chain carries TRBV6-6 and TRBJ1-2, with 8 bases aligning to TRBD1. Trimming took 5 bases from V and 8 from J; bases not matched to a gene: 7. CDR1 is MNHNY and CDR2 is SVGAGI in the germline V gene (reference sequence). This CDR3 comprises 13 residues.

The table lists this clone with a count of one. CDR3 protein: CASSKNRGLSNEKLFF. In DNA, the CDR3 is TGTGCCAGCAGTAAAAACAGGGGGCTGAGTAATGAAAAACTGTTTTTT. The chain recombines TRBV28 with TRBJ1-4, with 9 nucleotides matching TRBD1. CDR3 length: 16 amino acids. With 5 bases clipped from V and 4 bases from J, the junction kept 8 bases outside the gene matches. CDR1 and CDR2 from the germline V gene are MDHEN and SYDVKM.

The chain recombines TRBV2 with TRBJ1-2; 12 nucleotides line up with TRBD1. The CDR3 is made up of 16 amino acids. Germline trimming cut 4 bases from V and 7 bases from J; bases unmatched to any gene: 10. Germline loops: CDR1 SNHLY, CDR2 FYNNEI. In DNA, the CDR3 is TGTGCCAGCAGTGGAGAGGGGGACAGGGGGCAGGGTGGCTACACCTTC. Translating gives CASSGEGDRGQGGYTF.

CDR3 sequence reads: CATSSDRGLNSPLHF. The CDR3 coding sequence is TGTGCCACCAGCAGTGACAGGGGGCTGAATTCACCCCTCCACTTT. The chain joins TRBV15 to TRBJ1-6; 10 bases agree with TRBD1. The CDR3 totals 15 residues. The trim removed 3 bases at V and 7 bases at J, leaving 3 bases unmatched. Germline CDR1 and CDR2: LNHNV and YYDKDF (reference sequence).

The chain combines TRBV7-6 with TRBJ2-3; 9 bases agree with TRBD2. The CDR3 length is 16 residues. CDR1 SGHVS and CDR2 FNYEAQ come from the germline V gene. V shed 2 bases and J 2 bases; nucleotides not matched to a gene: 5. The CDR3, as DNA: TGTGCCAGCAGCTTAAACGGCGGGAGGGCCACAGATACGCAGTATTTT. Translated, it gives CASSLNGGRATDTQYF. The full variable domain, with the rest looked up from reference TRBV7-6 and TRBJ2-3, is GAGVSQSPRYKVTKRGQDVALRCDPISGHVSLYWYRQALGQGPEFLTYFNYEAQQDKSGLPNDRFSAERPEGSISTLTIQRTEQRDSAMYRCASSLNGGRATDTQYFGPGTRLTVL.

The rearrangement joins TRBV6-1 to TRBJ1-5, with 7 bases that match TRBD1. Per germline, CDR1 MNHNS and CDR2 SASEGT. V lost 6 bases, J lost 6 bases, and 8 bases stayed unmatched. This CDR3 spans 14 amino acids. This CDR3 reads CASRLDRSRQPQHF. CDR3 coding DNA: TGTGCCAGCAGATTGGACAGGTCACGTCAGCCCCAGCATTTT.

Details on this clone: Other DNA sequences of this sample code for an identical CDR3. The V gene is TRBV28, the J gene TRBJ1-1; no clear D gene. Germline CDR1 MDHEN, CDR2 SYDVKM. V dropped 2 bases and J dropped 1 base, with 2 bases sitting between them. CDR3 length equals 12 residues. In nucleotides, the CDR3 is TGTGCCAGCAGTTTACGGAACACTGAAGCTTTCTTT. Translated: CASSLRNTEAFF.

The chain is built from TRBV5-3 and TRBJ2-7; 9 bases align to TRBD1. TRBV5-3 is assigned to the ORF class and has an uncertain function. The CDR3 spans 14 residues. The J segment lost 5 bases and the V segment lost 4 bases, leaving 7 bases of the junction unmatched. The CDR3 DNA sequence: TGTGCCAGAAGCCCCCGGGACAGGGTGGACGAGCAGTACTTC. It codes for CARSPRDRVDEQYF.

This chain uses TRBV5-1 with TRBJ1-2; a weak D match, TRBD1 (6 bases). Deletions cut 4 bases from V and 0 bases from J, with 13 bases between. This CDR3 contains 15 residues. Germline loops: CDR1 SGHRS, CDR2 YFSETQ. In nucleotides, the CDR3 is TGCGCCAGCAGCCCGGGACACGGTCCTAACTATGGCTACACCTTC. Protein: CASSPGHGPNYGYTF.

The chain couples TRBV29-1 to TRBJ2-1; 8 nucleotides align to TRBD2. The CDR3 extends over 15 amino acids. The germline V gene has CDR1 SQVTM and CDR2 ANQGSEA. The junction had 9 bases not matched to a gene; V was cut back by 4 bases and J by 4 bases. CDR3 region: CSVASSSGGYNEQFF. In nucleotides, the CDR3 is TGCAGCGTTGCATCGTCCAGCGGGGGATACAATGAGCAGTTCTTC.

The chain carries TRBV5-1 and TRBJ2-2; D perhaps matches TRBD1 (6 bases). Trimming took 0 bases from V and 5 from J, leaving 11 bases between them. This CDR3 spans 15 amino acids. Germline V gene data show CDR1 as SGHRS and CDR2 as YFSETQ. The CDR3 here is CASSLGGRFTGELFF. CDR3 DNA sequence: TGCGCCAGCAGCTTGGGGGGGCGCTTTACCGGGGAGCTGTTTTTT.

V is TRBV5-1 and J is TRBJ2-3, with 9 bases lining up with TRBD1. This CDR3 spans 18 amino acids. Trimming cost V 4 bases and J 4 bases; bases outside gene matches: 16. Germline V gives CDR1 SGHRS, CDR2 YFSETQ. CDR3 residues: CASSETRSGQGRSDTQYF. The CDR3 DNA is TGCGCCAGCAGCGAAACCCGCTCGGGACAGGGCCGGTCAGATACGCAGTATTTT.

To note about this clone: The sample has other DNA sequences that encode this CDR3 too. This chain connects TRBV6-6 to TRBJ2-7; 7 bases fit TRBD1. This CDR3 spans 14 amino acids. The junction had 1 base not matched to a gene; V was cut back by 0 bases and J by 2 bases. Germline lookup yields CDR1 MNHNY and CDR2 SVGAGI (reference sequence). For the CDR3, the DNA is TGTGCCAGCAGTTACTCGACAGGGCCCTACGAGCAGTACTTC. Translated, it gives CASSYSTGPYEQYF.

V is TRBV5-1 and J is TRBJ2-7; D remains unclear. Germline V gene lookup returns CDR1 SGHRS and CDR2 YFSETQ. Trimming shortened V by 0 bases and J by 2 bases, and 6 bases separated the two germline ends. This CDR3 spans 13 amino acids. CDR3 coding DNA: TGCGCCAGCAGCTTGGACAGCACCTACGAGCAGTACTTC. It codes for CASSLDSTYEQYF.

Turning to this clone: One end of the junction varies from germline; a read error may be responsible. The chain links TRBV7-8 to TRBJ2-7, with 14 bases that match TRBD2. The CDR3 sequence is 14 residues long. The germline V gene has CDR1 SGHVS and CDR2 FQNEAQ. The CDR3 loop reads CASSLGTSGSLKEF. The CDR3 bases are TGTGCCAGCAGCCTAGGGACTAGCGGGAGCTTAAAAGAATTC.

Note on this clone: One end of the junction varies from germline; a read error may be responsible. CDR3 sequence (DNA): TGCAGTGCTAGCACGGTGATGTTC. It is translated as CSASTVMF. The rearrangement uses TRBV20-1 and TRBJ2-7, with D unclear. The CDR3 covers 8 residues. Germline V lookup: CDR1 DFQATT, CDR2 SNEGSKA (reference sequence).

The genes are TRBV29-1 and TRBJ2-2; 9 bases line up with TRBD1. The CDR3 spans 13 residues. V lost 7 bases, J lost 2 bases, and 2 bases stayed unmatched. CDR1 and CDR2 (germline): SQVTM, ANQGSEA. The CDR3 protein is CSGDRDNTGELFF. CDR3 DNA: TGCAGCGGGGACAGGGACAACACCGGGGAGCTGTTTTTT.

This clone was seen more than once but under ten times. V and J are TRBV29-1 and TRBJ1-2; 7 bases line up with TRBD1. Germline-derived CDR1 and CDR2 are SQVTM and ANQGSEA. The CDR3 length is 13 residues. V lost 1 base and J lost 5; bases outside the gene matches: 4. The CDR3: CSVEAKGQYGYTF. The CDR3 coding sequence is TGCAGCGTTGAAGCAAAGGGACAGTATGGCTACACCTTC.

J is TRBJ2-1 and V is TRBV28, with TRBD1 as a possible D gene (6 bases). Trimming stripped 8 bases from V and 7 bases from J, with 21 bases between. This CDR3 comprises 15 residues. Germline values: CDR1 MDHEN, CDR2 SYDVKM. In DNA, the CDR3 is TGTGCCAGCCAAAAGGGGGTCCTTCTGATGAATGAGCAGTTCTTC. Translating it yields CASQKGVLLMNEQFF. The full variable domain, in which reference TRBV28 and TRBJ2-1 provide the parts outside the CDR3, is DVKVTQSSRYLVKRTGEKVFLECVQDMDHENMFWYRQDPGLGLRLIYFSYDVKMKEKGDIPEGYSVSREKKERFSLILESASTNQTSMYLCASQKGVLLMNEQFFGPGTRLTVL.

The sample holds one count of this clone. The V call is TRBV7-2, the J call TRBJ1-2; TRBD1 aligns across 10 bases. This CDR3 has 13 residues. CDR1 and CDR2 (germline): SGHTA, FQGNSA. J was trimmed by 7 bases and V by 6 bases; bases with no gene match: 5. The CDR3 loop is CASRWTGGSGYTF. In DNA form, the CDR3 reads TGTGCCAGCAGATGGACAGGGGGGAGTGGCTACACCTTC.